A single sample is the source of the 10 T cell receptor beta chains below, sequenced in a study of blood T cell repertoires in COVID-19. Using immunoSEQ multiplex PCR, the repertoire was profiled, and TCRdb retains in-frame clones only, with some absent. This sample carries roughly 250,000 clones, 80% to 90% of them seen once, and the ten largest clones take more than 3.5%. Sequenced: PBMCs or T cells enriched from blood (not recorded which). Receptors originate from a woman in her twenties or thirties who had recovered from COVID-19.

The genes are TRBV28 and TRBJ1-4; TRBD1 is a possible D gene (6 bases). CDR1 is MDHEN, CDR2 SYDVKM, per germline. This CDR3 is built from 15 residues. The V gene lost 3 bases and the J gene lost 5 bases, with 13 bases spanning the gap. The chain's CDR3 is CASSFQGGGNEKLFF. For the CDR3, the DNA is TGTGCCAGCAGTTTCCAGGGAGGGGGGAATGAAAAACTGTTTTTT. The full variable domain, its missing parts supplied by reference TRBV28 and TRBJ1-4, is DVKVTQSSRYLVKRTGEKVFLECVQDMDHENMFWYRQDPGLGLRLIYFSYDVKMKEKGDIPEGYSVSREKKERFSLILESASTNQTSMYLCASSFQGGGNEKLFFGSGTQLSVL.

About this clone itself: Additional DNA sequences in this sample encode the identical CDR3. This rearrangement joins TRBV12-3 or TRBV12-4 to TRBJ1-2; weak D call: TRBD1 (6 bases). Trimming stripped 4 bases from V and 2 bases from J, with 8 bases between. This CDR3 comprises 13 residues. For the CDR3, the DNA is TGTGCCAGCAGTTCAACAGGGAACTATGGCTACACCTTC. It specifies CASSSTGNYGYTF.

V usage is TRBV3-1 (or the pseudogene TRBV3-2) and J usage is TRBJ2-2; 9 nucleotides agree with TRBD1. The V segment lost 7 bases and the J segment 5 bases; nucleotides outside the gene matches: 8. There are 15 residues in the CDR3. In germline, CDR1 is LGHDT, CDR2 YNNKEL (reference sequence). CDR3 loop: CASNLQGARTGELFF. The CDR3 bases are TGTGCCAGCAACTTACAGGGGGCAAGGACCGGGGAGCTGTTTTTT.

The V and J genes are TRBV6-2 or TRBV6-3 and TRBJ2-1, with TRBD2 matching over 12 bases. Germline V gives CDR1 MNHEY, CDR2 SVGEGT. The length of the CDR3 is 15 residues. J gave up 6 bases and V 0 bases, and 0 bases lay outside the gene matches. CDR3 protein: CASSYSTSGSNEQFF. As DNA, the CDR3 is TGTGCCAGCAGTTACTCGACTAGCGGGAGCAATGAGCAGTTCTTC.

As to this clone: The sample carries other DNA sequences with the same CDR3. The chain carries TRBV20-1 and TRBJ1-2, with D perhaps matching TRBD1 (5 bases). This CDR3 comprises 11 residues. Germline loops: CDR1 DFQATT, CDR2 SNEGSKA (reference sequence). V lost 1 base and J lost 7, with 7 bases in between. Here the CDR3 reads CSARVGGGYTF. The CDR3 region has the DNA TGCAGTGCTAGAGTCGGGGGTGGCTACACCTTC.

This clone was seen repeatedly, ten times or more. The chain carries TRBV2 and TRBJ1-6, with D maybe TRBD1 (6 bases). Germline V gives CDR1 SNHLY, CDR2 FYNNEI. CDR3 length equals 18 residues. V was trimmed by 5 bases and J by 0 bases, leaving 17 bases between them. The CDR3 nucleotides read TGTGCCAGCAGTATTGGACAGTCGTGGAGCTCCTATAATTCACCCCTCCACTTT. Translated, it gives CASSIGQSWSSYNSPLHF.

The chain has TRBV19 and TRBJ1-5; 7 bases fit TRBD1. The V gene's germline CDR1 is LNHDA and CDR2 SQIVND (reference sequence). CDR3 length: 15 amino acids. The J segment lost 3 bases and the V segment lost 6 bases, leaving 8 bases of the junction unmatched. In nucleotides, the CDR3 is TGTGCCAGTAGGGCCTCCGGGACAGTCAATCAGCCCCAGCATTTT. Translating gives CASRASGTVNQPQHF.

Of note for this clone: The same CDR3 can be traced to other DNA sequences in this sample. V is TRBV19 and J is TRBJ2-5, with D tentatively TRBD2 (5 bases). This CDR3 contains 13 residues. V was trimmed by 8 bases and J by 2 bases, leaving 12 bases between them. Germline lookup yields CDR1 LNHDA and CDR2 SQIVND (reference sequence). CDR3 protein: CASRPSGQETQYF. In DNA, the CDR3 is TGTGCCAGTCGCCCGAGCGGACAAGAGACCCAGTACTTC.

The chain carries TRBV5-6 and TRBJ1-2; no reliable D call. The CDR3 length is 14 residues. Trimming removed 3 bases from V and 2 bases from J, with 11 bases in between. Germline V gives CDR1 SGHDT, CDR2 YYEEEE. CDR3 sequence: CASSYPRENYGYTF. In nucleotides, the CDR3 is TGTGCCAGCAGCTACCCACGAGAGAACTATGGCTACACCTTC.

This clone was seen a few times. CDR3 protein: CASSPLPDLGGYEQYF. CDR3 DNA sequence: TGTGCCAGCAGCCCTTTACCGGACTTGGGCGGCTACGAGCAGTACTTC. The V and J genes are TRBV6-2 or TRBV6-3 and TRBJ2-7; TRBD2 is a possible D gene (5 bases). The CDR3 has 16 amino acids. Germline CDR1 is MNHEY and CDR2 is SVGEGT. V was clipped by 6 bases and J by 3 bases, with 21 bases between them.